This T cell receptor (beta chain) was sequenced for a study of blood T cell repertoires in COVID-19. Study in general: There were acute and convalescent COVID-19 samples, and they came from the United States, Italy and Spain.

The protocol was immunoSEQ multiplex PCR, while the TCRdb copy is restricted to in-frame clones and leaves out a portion. This table holds a few hundred thousand clones, about 85% found once. CDR3 length equals 13 residues. Germline assignment: CDR1 SNHLY and CDR2 FYNNEI. V lost 6 bases, J lost 0 bases, and 2 bases stayed unmatched. The receptor's source is a man aged 35-49 years with acute or convalescent COVID-19. V usage is TRBV2 and J usage is TRBJ2-7, with 7 bases lining up with TRBD1. Specimen: peripheral blood. The CDR3 DNA reads TGTGCCAGCAGAGGGACAGTCTCCTACGAGCAGTACTTC. Residues: CASRGTVSYEQYF.